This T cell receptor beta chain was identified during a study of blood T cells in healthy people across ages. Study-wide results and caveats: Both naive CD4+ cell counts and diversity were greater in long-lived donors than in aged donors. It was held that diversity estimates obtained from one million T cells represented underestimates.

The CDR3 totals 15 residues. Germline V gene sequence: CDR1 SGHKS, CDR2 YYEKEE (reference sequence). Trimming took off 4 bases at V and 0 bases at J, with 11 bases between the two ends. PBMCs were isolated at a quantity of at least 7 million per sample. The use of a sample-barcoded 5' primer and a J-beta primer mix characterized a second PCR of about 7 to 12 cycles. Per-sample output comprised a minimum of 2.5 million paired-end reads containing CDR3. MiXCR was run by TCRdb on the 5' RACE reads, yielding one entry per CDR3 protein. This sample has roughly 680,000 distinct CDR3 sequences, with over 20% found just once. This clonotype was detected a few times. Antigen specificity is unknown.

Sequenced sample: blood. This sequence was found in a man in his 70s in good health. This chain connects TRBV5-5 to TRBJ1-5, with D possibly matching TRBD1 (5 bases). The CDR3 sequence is CASSPLRDSNQPQHF. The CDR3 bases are TGTGCCAGCAGCCCCCTCAGGGATAGCAATCAGCCCCAGCATTTT.